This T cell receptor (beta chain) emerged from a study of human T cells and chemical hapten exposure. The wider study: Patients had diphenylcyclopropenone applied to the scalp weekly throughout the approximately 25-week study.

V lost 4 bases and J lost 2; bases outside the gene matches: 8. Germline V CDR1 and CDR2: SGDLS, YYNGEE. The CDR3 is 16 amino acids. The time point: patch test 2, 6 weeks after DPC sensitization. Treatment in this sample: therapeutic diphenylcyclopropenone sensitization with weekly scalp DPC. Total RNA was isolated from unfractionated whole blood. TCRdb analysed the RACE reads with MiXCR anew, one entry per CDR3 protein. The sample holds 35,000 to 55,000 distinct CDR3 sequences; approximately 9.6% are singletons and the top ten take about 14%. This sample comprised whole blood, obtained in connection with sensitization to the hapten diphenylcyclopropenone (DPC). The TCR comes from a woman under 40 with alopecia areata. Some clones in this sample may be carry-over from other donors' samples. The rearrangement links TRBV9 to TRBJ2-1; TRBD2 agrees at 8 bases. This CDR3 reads CASSPKTSDTYNEQFF. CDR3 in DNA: TGTGCCAGCAGCCCGAAGACTAGCGACACCTACAATGAGCAGTTCTTC. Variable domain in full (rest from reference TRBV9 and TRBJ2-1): DSGVTQTPKHLITATGQRVTLRCSPRSGDLSVYWYQQSLDQGLQFLIQYYNGEERAKGNILERFSAQQFPDLHSELNLSSLELGDSALYFCASSPKTSDTYNEQFFGPGTRLTVL.